This is a list of T cell receptor beta chains from one sample in a study of monozygotic twins with inflammatory bowel disease. From its re-call of the 5' RACE reads, TCRdb lists each CDR3 protein once, without DNA. This sample lists about 210,000 distinct CDR3 sequences; its ten largest clones have around 1.5%. The specimen sequenced was blood. The receptors derive from a human donor with ulcerative colitis or Crohn's disease, or a healthy co-twin of an affected twin (not recorded which). Both conserved end residues are part of each CDR3.

v_call: TRBV20-1
j_call: TRBJ1-2
cdr3_aa: CSAREPKSGWGGYTF

v_call: TRBV7-8
j_call: TRBJ2-3
cdr3_aa: CASSTDTGFRWSVVVDTQYF

v_call: TRBV15
j_call: TRBJ2-2
cdr3_aa: CATSREIPGELFF

v_call: TRBV20-1
j_call: TRBJ2-3
cdr3_aa: CSAPLGGSNVDTQYF

v_call: TRBV9
j_call: TRBJ2-1
cdr3_aa: CASSVDSGGLGEQFF

v_call: TRBV5-5
j_call: TRBJ1-2
cdr3_aa: CASSPHSDRIYGYTF

v_call: TRBV7-2
j_call: TRBJ1-6
cdr3_aa: CASSLGVRASGNSPLHF

v_call: TRBV7-2
j_call: TRBJ1-1
cdr3_aa: CASSLGQGHTEAFF

v_call: TRBV5-6
j_call: TRBJ1-3
cdr3_aa: CASSRLSGSGNTIYF

v_call: TRBV20-1
j_call: TRBJ2-3
cdr3_aa: CSARERSSGVTDTQYF

v_call: TRBV5-6
j_call: TRBJ1-1
cdr3_aa: CASSLGQGKVAFF

v_call: TRBV5-1
j_call: TRBJ1-5
cdr3_aa: CASRPGSANQPQHF

v_call: TRBV9
j_call: TRBJ2-4
cdr3_aa: CASSPSVVGGHIQYF

v_call: TRBV6-2/TRBV6-3
j_call: TRBJ2-1
cdr3_aa: CASRSQTSLLEQFF

v_call: TRBV7-6
j_call: TRBJ2-7
cdr3_aa: CASSPGPFSYEQYF

v_call: TRBV5-1
j_call: TRBJ1-1
cdr3_aa: CASSQTPGPRNTEAFF

v_call: TRBV20-1
j_call: TRBJ1-4
cdr3_aa: CSAYGVGPGKLFF

v_call: TRBV7-6
j_call: TRBJ2-7
cdr3_aa: CASSLRDRATYEQYF

v_call: TRBV6-1
j_call: TRBJ1-4
cdr3_aa: CASGGQGVEKLFF

v_call: TRBV7-2
j_call: TRBJ2-3
cdr3_aa: CASSFAFSTDTQYF

v_call: TRBV19
j_call: TRBJ1-4
cdr3_aa: CASSLGSTGNEKLFF

v_call: TRBV12-3/TRBV12-4
j_call: TRBJ1-2
cdr3_aa: CASSLDRQSGYTF

v_call: TRBV7-9
j_call: TRBJ1-6
cdr3_aa: CASSLINSPLHF

v_call: TRBV9
j_call: TRBJ2-7
cdr3_aa: CASSVGHGQGSYEQYF

v_call: TRBV6-4
j_call: TRBJ2-3
cdr3_aa: CASSDHTTDTQYF

v_call: TRBV10-3
j_call: TRBJ1-3
cdr3_aa: CAISDLGRGSGNTIYF

v_call: TRBV13
j_call: TRBJ2-2
cdr3_aa: CASSLAGRAGELFF

v_call: TRBV20-1
j_call: TRBJ1-2
cdr3_aa: CSARLQDSRYGYTF

v_call: TRBV18
j_call: TRBJ2-5
cdr3_aa: CASSPRVTETQYF

v_call: TRBV20-1
j_call: TRBJ2-3
cdr3_aa: CSAPQERSTDTQYF

v_call: TRBV24-1
j_call: TRBJ2-3
cdr3_aa: CATATTRGTDTQYF

v_call: TRBV18
j_call: TRBJ2-1
cdr3_aa: CASSPRELNEQFF

v_call: TRBV5-1
j_call: TRBJ2-4
cdr3_aa: CASSPSNLDIQYF

v_call: TRBV12-3/TRBV12-4
j_call: TRBJ2-7
cdr3_aa: CASSFQIQSYEQYF

v_call: TRBV6-1
j_call: TRBJ2-7
cdr3_aa: CASKGRGTSYEQYF

v_call: TRBV20-1
j_call: TRBJ1-1
cdr3_aa: CSARVDRAGHGTEAFF

v_call: TRBV14
j_call: TRBJ1-4
cdr3_aa: CASSLQGATGKLFF

v_call: TRBV12-3/TRBV12-4
j_call: TRBJ1-4
cdr3_aa: CASSPREGRNEKLFF

v_call: TRBV6-1
j_call: TRBJ1-2
cdr3_aa: CASSDDGFRYGYTF

v_call: TRBV19
j_call: TRBJ1-1
cdr3_aa: CASSLRGQGDSNTEAFF

v_call: TRBV19
j_call: TRBJ2-4
cdr3_aa: CASSFGEGIAKNIQYF

v_call: TRBV6-6
j_call: TRBJ1-5
cdr3_aa: CASRTGRDNQPQHF

v_call: TRBV4-2
j_call: TRBJ2-2
cdr3_aa: CASSPRTSGGAGELFF

v_call: TRBV5-5
j_call: TRBJ1-2
cdr3_aa: CASSLGGAGVGYTF

v_call: TRBV27
j_call: TRBJ1-1
cdr3_aa: CASEGVGGTEAFF

v_call: TRBV5-1
j_call: TRBJ1-3
cdr3_aa: CASSLEGGSGNTIYF

v_call: TRBV25-1
j_call: TRBJ1-4
cdr3_aa: CASSTGGEQGEKLFF

v_call: TRBV15
j_call: TRBJ2-7
cdr3_aa: CATSRETAPRREQYF

v_call: TRBV20-1
j_call: TRBJ1-3
cdr3_aa: CSARDARGAGNTIYF

v_call: TRBV5-1
j_call: TRBJ2-1
cdr3_aa: CASSLRQGGSYNEQFF

v_call: TRBV5-1
j_call: TRBJ2-1
cdr3_aa: CASSPDGAGQAFF

v_call: TRBV5-6
j_call: TRBJ1-3
cdr3_aa: CASSQKKNIGAFGNTIYF

v_call: TRBV11-1
j_call: TRBJ1-1
cdr3_aa: CASSLVGSGVNQGNTEAFF

v_call: TRBV6-2/TRBV6-3
j_call: TRBJ1-2
cdr3_aa: CASSYSGRRYYGYTF

v_call: TRBV12-3/TRBV12-4
j_call: TRBJ2-3
cdr3_aa: CASSFRRTDTQYF